This TCR beta chain was recovered during a study of T cell responses to AZD1222 COVID-19 vaccine. Produced via immunoSEQ multiplex PCR; TCRdb's table is partial and in-frame only. The sample contains about 150,000 clones, approximately 88% of which appear only once. The V segment lost 1 base and the J segment 4 bases; nucleotides outside the gene matches: 5. The V gene's germline CDR1 is SGHRS and CDR2 YFSETQ. CDR3 size: 14 residues. The sample here was peripheral blood, taken on day 0 of AZD1222 vaccination. The TCR sequence derives from an adult in good health. J is TRBJ2-7 and V is TRBV5-1, with 7 bases matching TRBD1. The CDR3 sequence: CASSLKRGRYEQYF. DNA of the CDR3: TGCGCCAGCAGCTTGAAGAGGGGGCGGTACGAGCAGTACTTC.